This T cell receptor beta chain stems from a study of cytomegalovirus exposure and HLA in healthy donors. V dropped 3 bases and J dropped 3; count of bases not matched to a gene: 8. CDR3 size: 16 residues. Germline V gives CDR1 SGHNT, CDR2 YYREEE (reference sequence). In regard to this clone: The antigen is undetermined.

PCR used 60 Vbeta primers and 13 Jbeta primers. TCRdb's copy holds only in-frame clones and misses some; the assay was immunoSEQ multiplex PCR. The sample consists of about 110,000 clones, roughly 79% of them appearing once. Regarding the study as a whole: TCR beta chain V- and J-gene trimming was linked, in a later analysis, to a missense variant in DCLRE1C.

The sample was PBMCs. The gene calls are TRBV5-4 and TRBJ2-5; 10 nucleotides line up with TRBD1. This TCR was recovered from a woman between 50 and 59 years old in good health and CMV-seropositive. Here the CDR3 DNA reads TGTGCCAGCAGCTCCGGGGGGACAGGGGTGGAAGAGACCCAGTACTTC. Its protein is CASSSGGTGVEETQYF.